This T cell receptor (beta chain) is from a study of blood T cell repertoires in COVID-19. This CDR3 is 16 amino acids long. V was clipped by 4 bases and J by 2 bases, with 13 bases between them. Germline V gene data show CDR1 as SGHDT and CDR2 as YYEEEE. Libraries were prepared by immunoSEQ multiplex PCR; TCRdb keeps only in-frame clonotypes and omits some of them. The sample shows tens of thousands of clones, around 87% of them seen only once. This chain connects TRBV5-6 to TRBJ1-6; perhaps TRBD1 as D (6 bases). Input material: peripheral blood. The receptor comes from a human donor in a cohort sampled during active COVID-19. The DNA for the CDR3 is TGTGCCAGCAGCCGGAGTCAGGGGACCTATAATTCACCCCTCCACTTT. This gives the protein CASSRSQGTYNSPLHF.